Sequencing of this TCR beta chain was carried out in a study of blood T cells in healthy people across ages. Turning to the study itself: About one barcoded beta molecule per two T cells was captured by template switching.

Germline CDR1 reads MGHDK; CDR2 reads SYGVNS. The CDR3 loop spans 13 amino acids. Trimming cost V 1 base and J 7 bases, with 8 bases left between them. PBMCs were isolated at a quantity of at least 6 million per sample. PCR was performed a second time for about 7 to 11 cycles using a sample-barcoded 5' primer and a J-beta primer mix. Each CDR3 protein is one row after TCRdb ran MiXCR on the 5' RACE reads. The repertoire has 1 million or so distinct CDR3 sequences, 40% to 55% of them found once; the top ten carry under 20%. Study-level findings and limits: What prevented conclusive comparison of naive and antigen-experienced cells was that PBMCs were unsorted.

As for this clonotype: Its antigen is still unknown.

The chain couples TRBV25-1 to TRBJ1-5; weak D call: TRBD1 (5 bases). Sequenced: blood. The source of this sequence is a woman aged 60-75 years in good health. The CDR3 bases are TGTGCCAGCAGTGAATGGGGGGAACAGCCCCAGCATTTT. It codes for CASSEWGEQPQHF. The whole variable domain, remainder taken from reference TRBV25-1 and TRBJ1-5, is EADIYQTPRYLVIGTGKKITLECSQTMGHDKMYWYQQDPGMELHLIHYSYGVNSTEKGDLSSESTVSRIRTEHFPLTLESARPSHTSQYLCASSEWGEQPQHFGDGTRLSIL.